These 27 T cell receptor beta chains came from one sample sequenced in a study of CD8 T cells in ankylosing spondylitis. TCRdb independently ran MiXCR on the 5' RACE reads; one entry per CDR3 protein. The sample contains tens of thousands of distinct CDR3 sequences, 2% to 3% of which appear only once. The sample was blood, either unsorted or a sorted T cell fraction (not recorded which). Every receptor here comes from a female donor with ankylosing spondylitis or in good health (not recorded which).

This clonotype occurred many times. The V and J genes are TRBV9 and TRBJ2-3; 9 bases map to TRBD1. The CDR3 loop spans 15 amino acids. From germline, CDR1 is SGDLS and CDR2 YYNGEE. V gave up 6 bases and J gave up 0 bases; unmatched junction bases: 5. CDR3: CASTGGQGSTDTQYF. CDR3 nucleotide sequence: TGTGCCAGCACCGGGGGACAGGGAAGCACAGATACGCAGTATTTT.

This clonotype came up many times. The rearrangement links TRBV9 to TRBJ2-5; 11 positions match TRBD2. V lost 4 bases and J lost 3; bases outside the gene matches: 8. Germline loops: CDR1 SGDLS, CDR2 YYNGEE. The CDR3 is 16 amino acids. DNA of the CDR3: TGTGCCAGCAGCTTACGTCCGGGACTAGCGGAAGAGACCCAGTACTTC. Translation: CASSLRPGLAEETQYF.

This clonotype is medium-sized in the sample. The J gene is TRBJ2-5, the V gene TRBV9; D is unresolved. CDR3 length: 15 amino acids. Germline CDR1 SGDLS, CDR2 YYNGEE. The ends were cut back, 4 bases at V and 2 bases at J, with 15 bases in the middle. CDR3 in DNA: TGTGCCAGCAGCCCCTCACAGATCTCACAAGAGACCCAGTACTTC. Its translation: CASSPSQISQETQYF. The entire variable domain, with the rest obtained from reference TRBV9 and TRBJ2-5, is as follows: DSGVTQTPKHLITATGQRVTLRCSPRSGDLSVYWYQQSLDQGLQFLIQYYNGEERAKGNILERFSAQQFPDLHSELNLSSLELGDSALYFCASSPSQISQETQYFGPGTRLLVL.

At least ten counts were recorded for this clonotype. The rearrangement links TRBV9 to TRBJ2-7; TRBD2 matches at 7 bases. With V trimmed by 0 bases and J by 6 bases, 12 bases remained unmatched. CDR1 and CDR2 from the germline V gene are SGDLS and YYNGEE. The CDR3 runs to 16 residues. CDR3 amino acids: CASSVDGGGGRFEQYF. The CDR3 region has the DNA TGTGCCAGCAGCGTAGACGGCGGGGGAGGAAGGTTCGAGCAGTACTTC. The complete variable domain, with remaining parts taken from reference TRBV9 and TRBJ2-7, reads DSGVTQTPKHLITATGQRVTLRCSPRSGDLSVYWYQQSLDQGLQFLIQYYNGEERAKGNILERFSAQQFPDLHSELNLSSLELGDSALYFCASSVDGGGGRFEQYFGPGTRLTVT.

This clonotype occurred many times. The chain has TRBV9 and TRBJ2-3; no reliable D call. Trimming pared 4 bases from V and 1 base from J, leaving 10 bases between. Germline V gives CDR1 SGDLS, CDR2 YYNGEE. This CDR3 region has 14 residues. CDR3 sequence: CASSPSVGTDTQYF. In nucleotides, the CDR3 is TGTGCCAGCAGCCCCTCGGTCGGCACAGATACGCAGTATTTT. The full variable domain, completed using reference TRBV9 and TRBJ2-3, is DSGVTQTPKHLITATGQRVTLRCSPRSGDLSVYWYQQSLDQGLQFLIQYYNGEERAKGNILERFSAQQFPDLHSELNLSSLELGDSALYFCASSPSVGTDTQYFGPGTRLTVL.

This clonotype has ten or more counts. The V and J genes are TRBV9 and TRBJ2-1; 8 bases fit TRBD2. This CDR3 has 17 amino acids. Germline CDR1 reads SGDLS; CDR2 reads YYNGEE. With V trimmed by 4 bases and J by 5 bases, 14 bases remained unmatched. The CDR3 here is CASSTRLSGEYDNEQFF. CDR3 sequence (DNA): TGTGCCAGCAGCACACGACTTAGCGGGGAGTATGACAATGAGCAGTTCTTC.

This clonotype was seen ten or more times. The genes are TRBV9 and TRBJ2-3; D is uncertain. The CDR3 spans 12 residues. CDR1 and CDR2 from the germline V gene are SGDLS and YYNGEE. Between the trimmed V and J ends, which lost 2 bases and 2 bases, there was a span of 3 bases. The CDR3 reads CASSVYTDTQYF. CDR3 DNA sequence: TGTGCCAGCAGCGTTTACACAGATACGCAGTATTTT.

CDR3 loop: CASSPNDRATYEQYF. In DNA, the CDR3 is TGTGCCAGCAGCCCCAACGACAGAGCAACCTACGAGCAGTACTTC. This chain connects TRBV9 to TRBJ2-7; a weak D match, TRBD1 (5 bases). Trimming pared 4 bases from V and 2 bases from J, leaving 16 bases between. Germline V gene data show CDR1 as SGDLS and CDR2 as YYNGEE. The CDR3 runs to 15 residues.

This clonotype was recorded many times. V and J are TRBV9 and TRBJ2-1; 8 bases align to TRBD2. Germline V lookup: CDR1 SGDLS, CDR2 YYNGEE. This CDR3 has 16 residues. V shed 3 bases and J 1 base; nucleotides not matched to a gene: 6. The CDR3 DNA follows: TGTGCCAGCAGCGCCCAAACTAGCGGTTCCTACAATGAGCAGTTCTTC. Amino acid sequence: CASSAQTSGSYNEQFF.

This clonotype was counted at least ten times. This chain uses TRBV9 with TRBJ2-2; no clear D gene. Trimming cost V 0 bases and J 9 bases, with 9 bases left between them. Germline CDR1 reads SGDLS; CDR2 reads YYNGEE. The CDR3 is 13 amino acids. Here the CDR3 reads CASSVVTGRELFF. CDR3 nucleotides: TGTGCCAGCAGCGTAGTGACGGGCCGGGAGCTGTTTTTT.

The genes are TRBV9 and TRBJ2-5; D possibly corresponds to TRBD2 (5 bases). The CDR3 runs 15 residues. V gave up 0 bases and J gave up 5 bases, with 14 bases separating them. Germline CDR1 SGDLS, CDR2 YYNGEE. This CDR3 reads CASSVGLAREETQYF. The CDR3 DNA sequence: TGTGCCAGCAGCGTAGGGCTAGCAAGGGAGGAGACCCAGTACTTC.

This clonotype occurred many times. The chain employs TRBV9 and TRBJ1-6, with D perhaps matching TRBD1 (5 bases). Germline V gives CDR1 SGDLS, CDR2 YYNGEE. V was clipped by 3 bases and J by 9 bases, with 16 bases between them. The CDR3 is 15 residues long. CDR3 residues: CASSGGGSVVSPLHF. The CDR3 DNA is TGTGCCAGCAGCGGGGGGGGGTCGGTGGTTTCACCCCTCCACTTT.

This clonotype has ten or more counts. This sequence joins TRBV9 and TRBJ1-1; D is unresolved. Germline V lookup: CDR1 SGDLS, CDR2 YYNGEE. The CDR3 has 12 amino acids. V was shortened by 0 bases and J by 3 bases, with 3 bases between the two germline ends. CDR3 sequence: CASSVADTEAFF. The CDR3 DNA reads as TGTGCCAGCAGCGTAGCGGACACTGAAGCTTTCTTT.

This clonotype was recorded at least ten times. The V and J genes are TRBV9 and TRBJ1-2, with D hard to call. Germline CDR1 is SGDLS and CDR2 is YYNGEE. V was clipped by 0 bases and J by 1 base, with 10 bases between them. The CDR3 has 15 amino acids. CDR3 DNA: TGTGCCAGCAGCGTAGGTCAGCTGAATAACTATGGCTACACCTTC. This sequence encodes CASSVGQLNNYGYTF.

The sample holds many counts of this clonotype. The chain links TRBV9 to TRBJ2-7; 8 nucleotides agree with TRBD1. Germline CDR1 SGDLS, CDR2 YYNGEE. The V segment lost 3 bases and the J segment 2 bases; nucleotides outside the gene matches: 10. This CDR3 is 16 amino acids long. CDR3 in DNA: TGTGCCAGCAGCGCCGGTGTTCGGGGACAGGCCTACGAGCAGTACTTC. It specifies CASSAGVRGQAYEQYF.

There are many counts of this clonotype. CDR3 DNA sequence: TGTGCCAGCAGCCAAACGACAGGGGTCAATTCACCCCTCCACTTT. Amino acids: CASSQTTGVNSPLHF. The chain uses TRBV9 and TRBJ1-6; TRBD1 agrees at 8 bases. With V trimmed by 4 bases and J by 7 bases, 7 bases remained unmatched. The CDR3 is made up of 15 amino acids. Per germline, CDR1 SGDLS and CDR2 YYNGEE. Filled out from reference TRBV9 and TRBJ1-6, the complete variable domain reads DSGVTQTPKHLITATGQRVTLRCSPRSGDLSVYWYQQSLDQGLQFLIQYYNGEERAKGNILERFSAQQFPDLHSELNLSSLELGDSALYFCASSQTTGVNSPLHFGNGTRLTVT.

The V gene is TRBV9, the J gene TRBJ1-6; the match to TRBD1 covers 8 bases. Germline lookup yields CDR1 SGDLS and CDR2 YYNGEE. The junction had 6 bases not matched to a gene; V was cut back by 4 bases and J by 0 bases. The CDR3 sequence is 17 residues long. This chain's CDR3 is CASSLGQGSSYNSPLHF. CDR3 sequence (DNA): TGTGCCAGCAGCCTCGGACAGGGAAGCTCCTATAATTCACCCCTCCACTTT.

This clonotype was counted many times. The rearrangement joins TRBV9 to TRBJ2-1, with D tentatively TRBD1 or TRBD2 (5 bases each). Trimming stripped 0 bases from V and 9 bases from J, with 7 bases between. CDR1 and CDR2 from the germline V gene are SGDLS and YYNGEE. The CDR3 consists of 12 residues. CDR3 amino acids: CASSVGGTEQFF. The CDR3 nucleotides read TGTGCCAGCAGCGTAGGGGGGACTGAGCAGTTCTTC.

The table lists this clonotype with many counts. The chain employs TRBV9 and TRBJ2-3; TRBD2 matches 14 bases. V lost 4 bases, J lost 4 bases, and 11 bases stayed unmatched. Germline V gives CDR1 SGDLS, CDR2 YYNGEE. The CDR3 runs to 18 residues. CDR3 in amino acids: CASSLGSGLAGAADTQYF. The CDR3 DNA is TGTGCCAGCAGCTTAGGGTCGGGACTAGCGGGAGCTGCAGATACGCAGTATTTT.

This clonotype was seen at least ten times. The DNA of the CDR3 is TGTGCCAGCAGTGGCCGGACGGCATCCGAGACCCAGTACTTC. Encoded protein: CASSGRTASETQYF. The chain uses TRBV9 and TRBJ2-5; D not certain. Germline loops: CDR1 SGDLS, CDR2 YYNGEE. V dropped 5 bases and J dropped 5 bases, with 16 bases sitting between them. This CDR3 has 14 amino acids.

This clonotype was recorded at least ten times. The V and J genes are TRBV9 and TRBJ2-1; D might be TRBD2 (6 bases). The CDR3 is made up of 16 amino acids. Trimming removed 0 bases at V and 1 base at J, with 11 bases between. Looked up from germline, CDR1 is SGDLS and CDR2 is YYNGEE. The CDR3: CASSVGPGRSYNEQFF. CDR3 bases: TGTGCCAGCAGCGTAGGGCCAGGGAGGTCCTACAATGAGCAGTTCTTC.

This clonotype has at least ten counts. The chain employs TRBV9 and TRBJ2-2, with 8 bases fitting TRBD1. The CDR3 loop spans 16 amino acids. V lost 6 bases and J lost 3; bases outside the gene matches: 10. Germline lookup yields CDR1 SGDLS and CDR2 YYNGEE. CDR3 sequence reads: CASTNGGQVHTGELFF. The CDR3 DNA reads TGTGCCAGCACCAACGGGGGACAGGTACACACCGGGGAGCTGTTTTTT.

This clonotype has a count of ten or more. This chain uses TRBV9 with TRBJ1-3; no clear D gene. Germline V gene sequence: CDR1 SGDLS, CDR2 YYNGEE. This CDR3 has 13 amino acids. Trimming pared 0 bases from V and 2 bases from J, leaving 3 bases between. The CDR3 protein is CASSVVTGNTIYF. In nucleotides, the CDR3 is TGTGCCAGCAGCGTAGTTACTGGAAACACCATATATTTT.

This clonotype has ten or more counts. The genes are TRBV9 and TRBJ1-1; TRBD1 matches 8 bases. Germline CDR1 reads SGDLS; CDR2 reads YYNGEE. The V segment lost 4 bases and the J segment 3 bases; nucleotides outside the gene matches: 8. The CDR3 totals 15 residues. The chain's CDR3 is CASSPQGAGDTEAFF. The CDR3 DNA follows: TGTGCCAGCAGCCCTCAGGGGGCTGGTGACACTGAAGCTTTCTTT.

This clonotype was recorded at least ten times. This CDR3 reads CASSVAPGQGYEQFF. The CDR3 DNA is TGTGCCAGCAGCGTAGCTCCAGGACAGGGCTATGAGCAGTTCTTC. The genes are TRBV9 and TRBJ2-1, with 8 nucleotides matching TRBD1. The junction had 7 bases not matched to a gene; V was cut back by 0 bases and J by 8 bases. CDR1 SGDLS and CDR2 YYNGEE come from the germline V gene. CDR3 length: 15 amino acids.

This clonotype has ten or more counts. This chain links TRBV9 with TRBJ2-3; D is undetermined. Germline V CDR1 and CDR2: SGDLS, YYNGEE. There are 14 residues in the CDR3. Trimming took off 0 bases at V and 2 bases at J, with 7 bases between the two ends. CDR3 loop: CASSVGTTTDTQYF. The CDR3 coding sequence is TGTGCCAGCAGCGTAGGTACTACCACAGATACGCAGTATTTT.

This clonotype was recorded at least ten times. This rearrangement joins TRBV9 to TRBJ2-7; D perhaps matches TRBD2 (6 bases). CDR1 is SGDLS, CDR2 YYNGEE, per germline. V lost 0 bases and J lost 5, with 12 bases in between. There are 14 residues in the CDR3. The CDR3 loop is CASSVAGGGDEQYF. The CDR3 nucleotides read TGTGCCAGCAGCGTAGCGGGTGGAGGGGACGAGCAGTACTTC.